The rows below give T cell receptor beta chains drawn from one sample of a study of cytomegalovirus exposure and HLA in healthy donors. This table comes from immunoSEQ multiplex PCR, and its TCRdb copy is limited to in-frame clones, with some not included. The table has about 150,000 clones, approximately 71% seen once. The sample comprised PBMCs. The receptor source for this set is a man aged 18 to 29 in good health and CMV-seropositive. Both conserved end residues are part of each CDR3. Each record gives: D gene, J gene, clone size, V gene, CDR3 protein, CDR3 DNA. D genes are given only for firm matches. Part of the rows lack a size; the others show once, few, many or a class for expanded clones.

NA	TRBJ1-5	NA	TRBV10-3	CAIADSPENQPQHF	TGTGCCATCGCGGACAGCCCCGAAAATCAGCCCCAGCATTTT
TRBD2	TRBJ2-7	NA	TRBV5-1	CASSLVGGGGSYEQYF	TGCGCCAGCAGCTTGGTTGGGGGGGGAGGCTCCTACGAGCAGTACTTC
NA	TRBJ2-7	NA	TRBV4-1	CASSQADRSSYEQYF	TGCGCCAGCAGCCAGGCTGACAGGAGCTCCTACGAGCAGTACTTC
NA	TRBJ1-1	NA	TRBV6-5	CASSYSLGAANTEAFF	TGTGCCAGCAGTTACTCCCTGGGGGCTGCGAACACTGAAGCTTTCTTT
NA	TRBJ2-3	NA	TRBV29-1	CSGLPPGAADTQYF	TGCAGCGGTCTCCCCCCGGGAGCAGCAGATACGCAGTATTTT
TRBD2	TRBJ2-3	NA	TRBV7-3	CASSSAGGADTQYF	TGTGCCAGCAGCTCAGCGGGAGGAGCAGATACGCAGTATTTT
TRBD2	TRBJ2-7	NA	TRBV5-1	CASSVGTSGYEQYF	TGCGCCAGCAGCGTCGGGACTAGCGGGTACGAGCAGTACTTC
TRBD1	TRBJ2-7	NA	TRBV7-6	CASSPGQVSYEQYF	TGTGCCAGCAGCCCCGGACAGGTATCCTACGAGCAGTACTTC
TRBD1	TRBJ2-7	NA	TRBV4-1	CASSRFDRAPYEQYF	TGCGCCAGCAGTCGTTTCGACAGGGCTCCCTACGAGCAGTACTTC
TRBD1	TRBJ1-2	NA	TRBV4-2	CASSQEQGASGYGYTF	TGTGCCAGCAGCCAAGAGCAGGGGGCGAGCGGCTATGGCTACACCTTC
TRBD1	TRBJ2-7	few	TRBV28	CASSLAGQVHYEQYF	TGTGCCAGCAGTTTAGCCGGACAGGTCCACTACGAGCAGTACTTC
NA	TRBJ1-5	NA	TRBV2	CASRSYGNQPQHF	TGTGCCAGCAGGTCCTATGGCAATCAGCCCCAGCATTTT
NA	TRBJ1-6	NA	TRBV2	CASSEGQARNSPLHF	TGTGCCAGCAGTGAAGGACAGGCACGCAATTCACCCCTCCACTTT
TRBD2	TRBJ2-1	NA	TRBV11-2	CASSQTTSGIFPPYNEQFF	TGTGCCAGCAGCCAGACGACTAGCGGGATATTCCCCCCCTACAATGAGCAGTTCTTC
TRBD2	TRBJ2-7	NA	TRBV28	CASSLTSGNEQYF	TGTGCCAGCAGCCTCACTAGCGGAAACGAGCAGTACTTC
NA	TRBJ2-7	NA	TRBV5-4	CASSWSESSYEQYF	TGTGCCAGCAGCTGGTCAGAATCCTCCTACGAGCAGTACTTC
TRBD2	TRBJ2-7	once	TRBV28	CASSLGTSGRHYEQYF	TGTGCCAGCAGTTTAGGGACTAGCGGGAGACACTACGAGCAGTACTTC
TRBD2	TRBJ2-7	few	TRBV10-2	CASSEKSGRVSEQYF	TGCGCCAGCAGTGAGAAAAGCGGGAGAGTGAGCGAGCAGTACTTC
TRBD2	TRBJ2-7	NA	TRBV7-2	CASSINGGFGSYEQYF	TGTGCCAGCAGCATAAACGGGGGGTTCGGATCCTACGAGCAGTACTTC
TRBD2	TRBJ2-7	NA	TRBV14	CASSSSGRALYEQYF	TGTGCCAGCAGTTCATCCGGGAGGGCCTTGTACGAGCAGTACTTC
NA	TRBJ2-1	NA	TRBV15	CATSRAGTSKYNEQFF	TGTGCCACCAGCAGAGCCGGGACATCGAAATACAATGAGCAGTTCTTC
NA	TRBJ2-5	few	TRBV11-2	CASSPPPLSETQYF	TGTGCCAGCAGCCCCCCCCCACTTAGCGAGACCCAGTACTTC
NA	TRBJ2-1	NA	TRBV7-9	CSSSQENAGRNEQFF	TGTTCCAGCAGCCAGGAGAACGCCGGGAGAAATGAGCAGTTCTTC
NA	TRBJ1-4	NA	TRBV30	CAWRAHYSNEKLFF	TGTGCCTGGAGGGCACACTATTCTAATGAAAAACTGTTTTTT
TRBD1	TRBJ2-1	NA	TRBV5-1	CASSWGQGNNEQFF	TGCGCCAGCAGCTGGGGACAGGGAAACAATGAGCAGTTCTTC
NA	TRBJ1-4	NA	TRBV6-1	CASSEARGDWYEKLFF	TGTGCCAGCAGTGAAGCGCGGGGGGATTGGTATGAAAAACTGTTTTTT
TRBD2	TRBJ2-1	NA	TRBV18	CASSVAGATNYNEQFF	TGTGCCAGCTCGGTGGCGGGAGCGACTAATTACAATGAGCAGTTCTTC
NA	TRBJ1-1	NA	TRBV27	CASSPGVHEAFF	TGTGCCAGCAGTCCCGGAGTCCACGAAGCTTTCTTT
TRBD2	TRBJ2-1	few	TRBV7-9	CASSTTSGSYYNEQFF	TGTGCCAGCAGCACGACTAGCGGGAGTTACTACAATGAGCAGTTCTTC